This T cell receptor (beta chain) was retrieved from a study of technical replicates of blood from a few donors. Clones were sequenced by immunoSEQ multiplex PCR, and TCRdb holds only the in-frame ones, with some missing. The sample has approximately 94,000 clones, 90% to 96% seen once. This CDR3 contains 15 residues. The junction had 4 bases not matched to a gene; V was cut back by 4 bases and J by 0 bases. Germline V gene lookup returns CDR1 SGHRS and CDR2 YFSETQ. The receptor was isolated from a human donor in good health. Sequencing was done on a sample of T cells isolated from PBMCs. This chain uses TRBV5-1 with TRBJ2-3; 8 positions match TRBD2. CDR3 sequence: CASSLSGVSTDTQYF. CDR3 nucleotides: TGCGCCAGCAGCCTTAGCGGGGTTAGCACAGATACGCAGTATTTT.